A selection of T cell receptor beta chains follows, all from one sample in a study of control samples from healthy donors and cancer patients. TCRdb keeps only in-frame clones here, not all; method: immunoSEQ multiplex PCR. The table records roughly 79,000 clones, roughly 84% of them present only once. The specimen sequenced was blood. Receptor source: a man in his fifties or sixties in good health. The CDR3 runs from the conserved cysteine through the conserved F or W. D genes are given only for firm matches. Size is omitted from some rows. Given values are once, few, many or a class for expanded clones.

CDR3 DNA: TGTGCCAGCAGCAGTAGCGGGAGGACGCCAGAGGATGAGCAGTTCTTC
CDR3 protein: CASSSSGRTPEDEQFF
D gene: TRBD2
V gene: TRBV11-3
J gene: TRBJ2-1
clone size: .

CDR3 DNA: TGTGCCAGCAGTGACCTGACTGCGGGGTACAATGAGCAGTTCTTC
CDR3 protein: CASSDLTAGYNEQFF
D gene: .
V gene: TRBV6-4
J gene: TRBJ2-1
clone size: .

CDR3 DNA: TGCAGCCCTCTGGGCGCAGGGCAGACTGAAGCTTTCTTT
CDR3 protein: CSPLGAGQTEAFF
D gene: .
V gene: TRBV29-1
J gene: TRBJ1-1
clone size: .

CDR3 DNA: TGTGCCTGGAGTAGCGACAGGGGAATCTATAATTCACCCCTCCACTTT
CDR3 protein: CAWSSDRGIYNSPLHF
D gene: TRBD1
V gene: TRBV30
J gene: TRBJ1-6
clone size: .

CDR3 DNA: TGTGCCAGCAGCTTATTGGGTAGAGCGAACACCGGGGAGCTGTTTTTT
CDR3 protein: CASSLLGRANTGELFF
D gene: .
V gene: TRBV7-2
J gene: TRBJ2-2
clone size: .

CDR3 DNA: TGTGCCAGCAGGACCAGCACCTTAAGGACGGATTATGGCTACACCTTC
CDR3 protein: CASRTSTLRTDYGYTF
D gene: .
V gene: TRBV11-2
J gene: TRBJ1-2
clone size: .

CDR3 DNA: TGTGCCAGCTCACCACCGACAGGGTTTGAAAAACTGTTTTTT
CDR3 protein: CASSPPTGFEKLFF
D gene: TRBD1
V gene: TRBV18
J gene: TRBJ1-4
clone size: .

CDR3 DNA: TGCAGCGTTGAAGATTTTCGTCCGGGCCAAATAAGAGCTTTCTTT
CDR3 protein: CSVEDFRPGQIRAFF
D gene: .
V gene: TRBV29-1
J gene: TRBJ1-1
clone size: .

CDR3 DNA: TGTGCGGTGGGGGAGCAAGAGACCCAGTACTTC
CDR3 protein: CAVGEQETQYF
D gene: .
V gene: TRBV7-9
J gene: TRBJ2-5
clone size: .

CDR3 DNA: TGTGCCATCAGGGACCCAGGGGGAGAAAAACTGTTTTTT
CDR3 protein: CAIRDPGGEKLFF
D gene: TRBD1
V gene: TRBV10-3
J gene: TRBJ1-4
clone size: .

CDR3 DNA: TGTGCCAGCAGCTTAGGGACTAGCGGTCGCGATGAGCAGTTCTTC
CDR3 protein: CASSLGTSGRDEQFF
D gene: TRBD2
V gene: TRBV11-3
J gene: TRBJ2-1
clone size: .

CDR3 DNA: TGCAGCTCTAGGACGGGGGGCACCGGGGAGCTGTTTTTT
CDR3 protein: CSSRTGGTGELFF
D gene: TRBD2
V gene: TRBV29-1
J gene: TRBJ2-2
clone size: .

CDR3 DNA: TGTGCCACCAGCAGGTCTAGCGGGGCGACAGATACGCAGTATTTT
CDR3 protein: CATSRSSGATDTQYF
D gene: TRBD2
V gene: TRBV15
J gene: TRBJ2-3
clone size: .

CDR3 DNA: TGTGCCAGTAGCATCACCGGGACAGGTAGCAATGAGCAGTTCTTC
CDR3 protein: CASSITGTGSNEQFF
D gene: TRBD1
V gene: TRBV19
J gene: TRBJ2-1
clone size: .

CDR3 DNA: TGTGCCAGCAGCCAAGTAACAGGGGGCGGCTATGGCTACACCTTC
CDR3 protein: CASSQVTGGGYGYTF
D gene: TRBD1
V gene: TRBV3-1/TRBV3-2
J gene: TRBJ1-2
clone size: .

CDR3 DNA: TGTGCCTGGAGTCAAGGACGGCAGACCTACGAGCAGTACTTC
CDR3 protein: CAWSQGRQTYEQYF
D gene: .
V gene: TRBV30
J gene: TRBJ2-7
clone size: .

CDR3 DNA: TGTGCCAGCAGCTCCCGCGGGGGCCCCTATGGCTACACCTTC
CDR3 protein: CASSSRGGPYGYTF
D gene: .
V gene: TRBV28
J gene: TRBJ1-2
clone size: .

CDR3 DNA: TGCGCCAGCAGCGAAAGTAGCGGGGCTTGGAATGAGCAGTTCTTC
CDR3 protein: CASSESSGAWNEQFF
D gene: TRBD2
V gene: TRBV5-1
J gene: TRBJ2-1
clone size: few